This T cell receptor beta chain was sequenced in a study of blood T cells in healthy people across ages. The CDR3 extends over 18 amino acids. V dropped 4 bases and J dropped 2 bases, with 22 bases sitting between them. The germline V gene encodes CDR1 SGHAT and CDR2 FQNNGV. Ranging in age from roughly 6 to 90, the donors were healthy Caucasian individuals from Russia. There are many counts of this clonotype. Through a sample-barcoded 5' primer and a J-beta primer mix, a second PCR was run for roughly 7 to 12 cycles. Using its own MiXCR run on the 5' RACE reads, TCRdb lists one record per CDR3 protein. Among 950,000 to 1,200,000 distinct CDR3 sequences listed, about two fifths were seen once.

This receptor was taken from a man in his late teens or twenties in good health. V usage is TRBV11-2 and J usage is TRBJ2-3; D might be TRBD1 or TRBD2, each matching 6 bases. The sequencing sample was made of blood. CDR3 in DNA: TGTGCCAGCAGCTCCCTCGGGTTTCGGGGGCGATCCACAGATACGCAGTATTTT. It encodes CASSSLGFRGRSTDTQYF.